This is a list of T cell receptor beta chains from one sample in a study of blood T cell repertoires in COVID-19. The protocol was immunoSEQ multiplex PCR, while the TCRdb copy is restricted to in-frame clones and leaves out a portion. The table includes 250,000 to 300,000 clones, approximately 90% detected once. Sequences were obtained from peripheral blood. Receptor source: a man between 18 and 35 years old with active or convalescent COVID-19. Each CDR3 is given with its conserved first and last residue. The order of the fields is J gene, V gene, clone size, D gene, CDR3 DNA, CDR3 protein. The D gene is left open where the match is weak. Clone size, where shown, is once, few, many, or a class for clones that have expanded.

j_gene: TRBJ2-1; v_gene: TRBV7-2; abundance: -; d_gene: -; CDR3nt: TGTGCCAGCAGCTTAATGGGGGGATCCTACAATGAGCAGTTCTTC; CDR3aa: CASSLMGGSYNEQFF
j_gene: TRBJ2-7; v_gene: TRBV6-2/TRBV6-3; abundance: -; d_gene: -; CDR3nt: TGTGCCAGCAGTTACCTGAGGACTACCTACGAGCAGTACTTC; CDR3aa: CASSYLRTTYEQYF
j_gene: TRBJ1-3; v_gene: TRBV24-1; abundance: -; d_gene: TRBD1; CDR3nt: TGTGCCACCAGCCAGGGGGCGAACGGAAACACCATATATTTT; CDR3aa: CATSQGANGNTIYF
j_gene: TRBJ2-7; v_gene: TRBV29-1; abundance: -; d_gene: -; CDR3nt: TGCAGCGTTGTAGCCAGCGGGTCTATCTACGAGCAGTACTTC; CDR3aa: CSVVASGSIYEQYF
j_gene: TRBJ2-3; v_gene: TRBV5-5; abundance: few; d_gene: TRBD1; CDR3nt: TGTGCCAGCAGCGTGGTGGTACGAACAGGGGACAACACAGATACGCAGTATTTT; CDR3aa: CASSVVVRTGDNTDTQYF
j_gene: TRBJ2-3; v_gene: TRBV5-1; abundance: -; d_gene: -; CDR3nt: TGCGCCAGCATGCAGGGTGTCCCAGATACGCAGTATTTT; CDR3aa: CASMQGVPDTQYF
j_gene: TRBJ1-3; v_gene: TRBV28; abundance: -; d_gene: TRBD1; CDR3nt: TGTGCCAGCAGTTCTTACGAACTTCGACAGGGCTCTGGAAACACCATATATTTT; CDR3aa: CASSSYELRQGSGNTIYF
j_gene: TRBJ1-2; v_gene: TRBV6-5; abundance: few; d_gene: TRBD1; CDR3nt: TGTGCCAGCAGACAAGGGGACAGGGGGCCAGGGGGCTACACCTTC; CDR3aa: CASRQGDRGPGGYTF
j_gene: TRBJ2-7; v_gene: TRBV29-1; abundance: -; d_gene: -; CDR3nt: TGCAGCGTTCAGCCGGGAAGCTCCTACGAGCAGTACTTC; CDR3aa: CSVQPGSSYEQYF
j_gene: TRBJ2-1; v_gene: TRBV19; abundance: -; d_gene: TRBD2; CDR3nt: TGTGCCAGTAGTATCAAGACCCTAGCGGGTGGGGATTGGGAGCAGTTCTTC; CDR3aa: CASSIKTLAGGDWEQFF
j_gene: TRBJ2-1; v_gene: TRBV12-5; abundance: -; d_gene: TRBD2; CDR3nt: TGTGCTAGTGGTTTGGGCGGGAGTCTTGAGCAGTTCTTC; CDR3aa: CASGLGGSLEQFF
j_gene: TRBJ1-2; v_gene: TRBV19; abundance: -; d_gene: -; CDR3nt: TGTGCCAGTGAGACTAGGCGTGGCTACACCTTC; CDR3aa: CASETRRGYTF
j_gene: TRBJ2-1; v_gene: TRBV7-3; abundance: many; d_gene: TRBD1; CDR3nt: TGTGCCAGCAGCTTCGGACAGGGGGACCAGGATGAGCAGTTCTTC; CDR3aa: CASSFGQGDQDEQFF
j_gene: TRBJ2-7; v_gene: TRBV6-4; abundance: few; d_gene: -; CDR3nt: TGTGCCAGGAGGTCCTACGAGCAGTACTTC; CDR3aa: CARRSYEQYF
j_gene: TRBJ1-5; v_gene: TRBV4-2; abundance: few; d_gene: -; CDR3nt: TGTGCCAGCAGCCAGAACCAGGGCAATCAGCCCCAGCATTTT; CDR3aa: CASSQNQGNQPQHF
j_gene: TRBJ2-4; v_gene: TRBV3-1/TRBV3-2; abundance: -; d_gene: -; CDR3nt: TGTGCCAGCAGCACCTGGACCCAGGGATCGGTAAACATTCAGTACTTC; CDR3aa: CASSTWTQGSVNIQYF
j_gene: TRBJ2-5; v_gene: TRBV18; abundance: -; d_gene: -; CDR3nt: TGTGCCAGCTCACCAGTCCAGGGTGGCGAGACCCAGTACTTC; CDR3aa: CASSPVQGGETQYF
j_gene: TRBJ1-1; v_gene: TRBV12-3/TRBV12-4; abundance: -; d_gene: TRBD1; CDR3nt: TGTGCCAGCAGTTTGAAGGGACAGGAAGCTTTCTTT; CDR3aa: CASSLKGQEAFF
j_gene: TRBJ1-1; v_gene: TRBV5-1; abundance: -; d_gene: -; CDR3nt: TGCGCCAGCAGAGAACAGGGGAACACTGAAGCTTTCTTT; CDR3aa: CASREQGNTEAFF
j_gene: TRBJ1-4; v_gene: TRBV24-1; abundance: -; d_gene: -; CDR3nt: TGTGCCACCAGTGATTCTTTCGGGCAGGGAGGAAATGAAAAACTGTTTTTT; CDR3aa: CATSDSFGQGGNEKLFF
j_gene: TRBJ2-2; v_gene: TRBV21-1; abundance: few; d_gene: -; CDR3nt: TGTGCCAGCAGCAAAAAATCTGGCGGCAGACCCAACACCGGGGAGCTGTTTTTT; CDR3aa: CASSKKSGGRPNTGELFF
j_gene: TRBJ2-5; v_gene: TRBV24-1; abundance: -; d_gene: TRBD1; CDR3nt: TGTGCCACCAGTGAGTCCGGGACAGGGGGCGGGCAGACCCAGTACTTC; CDR3aa: CATSESGTGGGQTQYF
j_gene: TRBJ1-4; v_gene: TRBV6-1; abundance: -; d_gene: TRBD1; CDR3nt: TGTGCCAGCAGTGATGGGACAGGGGTACTAAGGGAAAAACTGTTTTTT; CDR3aa: CASSDGTGVLREKLFF
j_gene: TRBJ2-7; v_gene: TRBV11-3; abundance: -; d_gene: TRBD2; CDR3nt: TGTGCCAGCAGCGCCTCCGGGACTAGCGGGGGCTATCGCTACGAGCAGTACTTC; CDR3aa: CASSASGTSGGYRYEQYF
j_gene: TRBJ1-2; v_gene: TRBV7-9; abundance: -; d_gene: -; CDR3nt: TGTGCCAGCAGTCCACTTCAGGACGAAACGGGGGGCTACACCTTC; CDR3aa: CASSPLQDETGGYTF
j_gene: TRBJ2-3; v_gene: TRBV19; abundance: -; d_gene: TRBD1; CDR3nt: TGTGCCAGTAGTACCCGCCTAAGGGGGCCCACAGATACGCAGTATTTT; CDR3aa: CASSTRLRGPTDTQYF
j_gene: TRBJ1-2; v_gene: TRBV28; abundance: -; d_gene: TRBD1; CDR3nt: TGTGCCAGCAGTTTAGGACAGGTCTATGGCTACACCTTC; CDR3aa: CASSLGQVYGYTF
j_gene: TRBJ1-6; v_gene: TRBV18; abundance: -; d_gene: TRBD1; CDR3nt: TGTGCCAGCTCACCACGGCAGGGGGGTGGTTCACCCCTCCACTTT; CDR3aa: CASSPRQGGGSPLHF
j_gene: TRBJ2-2; v_gene: TRBV29-1; abundance: -; d_gene: TRBD1; CDR3nt: TGCAGCGCTTTAGTCGGGACAGCCACCGGGGAGCTGTTTTTT; CDR3aa: CSALVGTATGELFF
j_gene: TRBJ1-3; v_gene: TRBV5-1; abundance: -; d_gene: TRBD1; CDR3nt: TGCGCCAGCGCCGGGACAGGGGTGCGAGGCCCAGTTTTT; CDR3aa: CASAGTGVRGPVF
j_gene: TRBJ1-3; v_gene: TRBV2; abundance: -; d_gene: -; CDR3nt: TGTGCCAGCAGTGTACAGGGAAATGGAAACACCATATATTTT; CDR3aa: CASSVQGNGNTIYF
j_gene: TRBJ2-1; v_gene: TRBV11-3; abundance: -; d_gene: TRBD1; CDR3nt: TGTGCCAGCAGCATCGGACAGGGGCATGAGCAGTTCTTC; CDR3aa: CASSIGQGHEQFF
j_gene: TRBJ1-5; v_gene: TRBV12-3/TRBV12-4; abundance: -; d_gene: -; CDR3nt: TGTGCCAGCAGCCTTTGGGGAGGTCAGCCCCAGCATTTT; CDR3aa: CASSLWGGQPQHF
j_gene: TRBJ2-1; v_gene: TRBV5-1; abundance: -; d_gene: TRBD2; CDR3nt: TGCGCCAGCAGCTTATCGACTAGCGGGGTCTCCAATGAGCAGTTCTTC; CDR3aa: CASSLSTSGVSNEQFF
j_gene: TRBJ1-1; v_gene: TRBV6-5; abundance: -; d_gene: -; CDR3nt: TGTGCCAGCAGTTACTCGAGGTGGGTGAACACTGAAGCTTTCTTT; CDR3aa: CASSYSRWVNTEAFF
j_gene: TRBJ2-7; v_gene: TRBV6-5; abundance: few; d_gene: TRBD2; CDR3nt: TGTGCCAGCAGGTCCCTAGCGGGGGGCTACGAGCAGTACTTC; CDR3aa: CASRSLAGGYEQYF
j_gene: TRBJ1-1; v_gene: TRBV6-1; abundance: -; d_gene: -; CDR3nt: TGTGCCAGCACTGAACGAGGGAAGAAGGACACTGAAGCTTTCTTT; CDR3aa: CASTERGKKDTEAFF
j_gene: TRBJ2-2; v_gene: TRBV9; abundance: -; d_gene: TRBD2; CDR3nt: TGTGCCAGCAGCGTAGGCGGCGGGAGAAACACCGGGGAGCTGTTTTTT; CDR3aa: CASSVGGGRNTGELFF
j_gene: TRBJ2-1; v_gene: TRBV27; abundance: -; d_gene: TRBD2; CDR3nt: TGTGCCAGCAGTGAGCGGGGCTTACCCTACAATGAGCAGTTCTTC; CDR3aa: CASSERGLPYNEQFF
j_gene: TRBJ2-1; v_gene: TRBV19; abundance: -; d_gene: TRBD2; CDR3nt: TGTGCCAGTAGTATAGTAAGTAGCGGGAGAACGAATGAGCAGTTCTTC; CDR3aa: CASSIVSSGRTNEQFF
j_gene: TRBJ2-3; v_gene: TRBV20-1; abundance: -; d_gene: -; CDR3nt: TGCAGTGCTAGTCGAGGGATCACAGATACGCAGTATTTT; CDR3aa: CSASRGITDTQYF
j_gene: TRBJ2-2; v_gene: TRBV11-1; abundance: -; d_gene: -; CDR3nt: TGTGCCAGCAGCCGGGACATCCCTTTCCACACCGGGGAGCTGTTTTTT; CDR3aa: CASSRDIPFHTGELFF
j_gene: TRBJ1-5; v_gene: TRBV24-1; abundance: -; d_gene: -; CDR3nt: TGTGCCACCAGTGACATCACAGGAACTCAGCCCCAGCATTTT; CDR3aa: CATSDITGTQPQHF
j_gene: TRBJ1-6; v_gene: TRBV6-2/TRBV6-3; abundance: -; d_gene: TRBD1; CDR3nt: TGTGCCAGCAGTTACAGGGGGCAACTGAGTAATTCACCCCTCCACTTT; CDR3aa: CASSYRGQLSNSPLHF
j_gene: TRBJ1-5; v_gene: TRBV28; abundance: -; d_gene: -; CDR3nt: TGTGCCAGCAGTTTGACGGGAAATCAGCCCCAGCATTTT; CDR3aa: CASSLTGNQPQHF
j_gene: TRBJ2-3; v_gene: TRBV5-1; abundance: -; d_gene: -; CDR3nt: TGCGCCAGCAGCTTGGTGTCGGGGGGCGAAGATACGCAGTATTTT; CDR3aa: CASSLVSGGEDTQYF
j_gene: TRBJ2-5; v_gene: TRBV6-1; abundance: -; d_gene: TRBD2; CDR3nt: TGTGCCAGCAGTGGGAAAGCGGGAGGGCCGCAAGAGACCCAGTACTTC; CDR3aa: CASSGKAGGPQETQYF
j_gene: TRBJ2-1; v_gene: TRBV11-3; abundance: once; d_gene: -; CDR3nt: TGTGCCAGCAGCTTTTCAGCGGACGGAAATGAGCAGTTCTTC; CDR3aa: CASSFSADGNEQFF
j_gene: TRBJ2-2; v_gene: TRBV11-2; abundance: -; d_gene: TRBD2; CDR3nt: TGTGCCAGCAGCATGCGGGGGGGCTCTGGGGAGCTGTTTTTT; CDR3aa: CASSMRGGSGELFF
j_gene: TRBJ2-3; v_gene: TRBV5-1; abundance: -; d_gene: -; CDR3nt: TGCGCCAGCAGCTTGGGTGTTGATAGCCGGACAGATACGCAGTATTTT; CDR3aa: CASSLGVDSRTDTQYF
j_gene: TRBJ2-3; v_gene: TRBV7-3; abundance: -; d_gene: TRBD2; CDR3nt: TGTGCCAGCGCCCTAGCGGGGGCAGATACGCAGTATTTT; CDR3aa: CASALAGADTQYF
j_gene: TRBJ1-1; v_gene: TRBV10-3; abundance: -; d_gene: -; CDR3nt: TGTGCCATCAGGCTATCAACGTCGGGGGTGAACACTGAAGCTTTCTTT; CDR3aa: CAIRLSTSGVNTEAFF
j_gene: TRBJ1-4; v_gene: TRBV5-4; abundance: -; d_gene: -; CDR3nt: TGTGCCAGCAGCTTGGCGTCGGGGGAGAAACTGTTTTTT; CDR3aa: CASSLASGEKLFF
j_gene: TRBJ2-2; v_gene: TRBV28; abundance: -; d_gene: TRBD2; CDR3nt: TGTGCCAGCAGTTTGGGGGGGATCGGGGAGCTGTTTTTT; CDR3aa: CASSLGGIGELFF
j_gene: TRBJ2-1; v_gene: TRBV5-6; abundance: -; d_gene: -; CDR3nt: TGTGCCAGCAGCTTGGGAACAGCAGATGAGCAGTTCTTC; CDR3aa: CASSLGTADEQFF